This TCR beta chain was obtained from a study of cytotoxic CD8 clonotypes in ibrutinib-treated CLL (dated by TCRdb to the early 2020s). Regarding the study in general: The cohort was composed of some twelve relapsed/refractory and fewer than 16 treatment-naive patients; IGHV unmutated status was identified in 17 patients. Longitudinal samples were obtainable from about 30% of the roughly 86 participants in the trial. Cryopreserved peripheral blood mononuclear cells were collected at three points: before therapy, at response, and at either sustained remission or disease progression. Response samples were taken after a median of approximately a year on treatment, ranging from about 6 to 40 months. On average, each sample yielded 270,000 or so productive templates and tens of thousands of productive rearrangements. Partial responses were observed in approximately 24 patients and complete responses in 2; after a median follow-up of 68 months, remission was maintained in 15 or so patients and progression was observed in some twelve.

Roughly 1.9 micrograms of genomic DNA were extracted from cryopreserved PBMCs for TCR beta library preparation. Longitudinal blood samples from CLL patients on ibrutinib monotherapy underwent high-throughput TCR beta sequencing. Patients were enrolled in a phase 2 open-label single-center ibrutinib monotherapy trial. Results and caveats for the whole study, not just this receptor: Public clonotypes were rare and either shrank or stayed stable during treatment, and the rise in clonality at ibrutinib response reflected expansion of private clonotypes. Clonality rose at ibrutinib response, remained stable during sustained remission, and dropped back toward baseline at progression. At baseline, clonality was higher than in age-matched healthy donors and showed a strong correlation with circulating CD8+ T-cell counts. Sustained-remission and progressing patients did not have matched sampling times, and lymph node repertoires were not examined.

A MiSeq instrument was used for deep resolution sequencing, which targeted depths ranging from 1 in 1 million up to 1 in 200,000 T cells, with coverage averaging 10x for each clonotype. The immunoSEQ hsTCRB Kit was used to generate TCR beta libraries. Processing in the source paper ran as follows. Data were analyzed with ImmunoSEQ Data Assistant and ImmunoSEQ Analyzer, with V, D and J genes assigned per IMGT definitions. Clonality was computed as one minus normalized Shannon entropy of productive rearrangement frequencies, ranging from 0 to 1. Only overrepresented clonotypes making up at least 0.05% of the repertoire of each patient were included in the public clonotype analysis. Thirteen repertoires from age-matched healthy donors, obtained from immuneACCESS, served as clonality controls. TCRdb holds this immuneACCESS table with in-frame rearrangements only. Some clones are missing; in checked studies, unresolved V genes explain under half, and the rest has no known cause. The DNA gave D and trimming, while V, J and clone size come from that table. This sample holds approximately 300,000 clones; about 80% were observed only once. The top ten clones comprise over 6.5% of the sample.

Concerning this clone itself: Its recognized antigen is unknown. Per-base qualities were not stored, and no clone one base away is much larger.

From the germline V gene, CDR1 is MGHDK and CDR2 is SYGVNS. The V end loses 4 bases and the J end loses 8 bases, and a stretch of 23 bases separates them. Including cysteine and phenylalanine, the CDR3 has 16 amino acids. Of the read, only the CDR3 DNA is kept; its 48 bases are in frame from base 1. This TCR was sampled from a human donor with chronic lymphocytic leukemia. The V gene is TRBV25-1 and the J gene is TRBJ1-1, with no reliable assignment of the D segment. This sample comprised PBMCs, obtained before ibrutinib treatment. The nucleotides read TGTGCCAGCAGTGGGGGTGGTCTGGGCAGAAATGCCGAAGCTTTCTTT. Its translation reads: CASSGGGLGRNAEAFF. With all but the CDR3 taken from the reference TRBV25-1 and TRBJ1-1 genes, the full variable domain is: EADIYQTPRYLVIGTGKKITLECSQTMGHDKMYWYQQDPGMELHLIHYSYGVNSTEKGDLSSESTVSRIRTEHFPLTLESARPSHTSQYLCASSGGGLGRNAEAFFGQGTRLTVV.